This T cell receptor beta chain was retrieved from a study of blood T cell repertoires in COVID-19. Trimming removed 0 bases from V and 1 base from J; junction bases left unmatched: 7. Per germline, CDR1 MNHEY and CDR2 SVGEGT. There are 18 residues in the CDR3. Data came from immunoSEQ multiplex PCR; TCRdb stores just in-frame clones and leaves some out. Seen here are roughly 200,000 clones, 86% observed once, and the top ten hold 8% to 10%. Sequencing was done on a sample of PBMCs or T cells enriched from blood (not recorded which). The origin of this receptor is a woman in her 30s who had recovered from COVID-19. V is TRBV6-2 or TRBV6-3 and J is TRBJ2-7; 12 bases are shared with TRBD2. The CDR3 region has the DNA TGTGCCAGCAGTTACTCTTCTAGCGGGAGGGCCAGTTCCTACGAGCAGTACTTC. Residues: CASSYSSSGRASSYEQYF.